The text below deals with one T cell receptor (beta chain). Its antigen has not been determined. No base qualities exist here, and no much larger clone lies one base off it. TCRbeta CDR3 regions were amplified from genomic DNA by means of the immunoSEQ Assay, a bias-controlled multiplex PCR. The authors processed their data as follows. Nucleated cell counts per sample were estimated from amplification of reference gene primers within the assay. To quantify the absolute abundance of each unique TCRbeta CDR3 rearrangement, sequence reads were collapsed and filtered. Productive Simpson clonality was computed per sample as the square root of Simpson's diversity index over productive rearrangements. Drawn from immuneACCESS, this table holds only the in-frame rearrangements with V and J called that TCRdb kept. Clones are partly lost; checked studies trace under half to an unresolved V gene and leave the rest unexplained. V and J calls and clone size are those listed in that table; D and trimming were worked out from the DNA. The sample data list tens of thousands of clones, and roughly 85% of these were observed just once. Of the sample, roughly 40% is held by the ten largest clones.

Collaborating institutions collected whole blood in K2EDTA tubes following their own protocols. For TCRbeta analysis, collaborators shipped samples in one of three forms: frozen whole blood, isolated PBMCs, or DNA extracted from either of those sample types. CDR1 and CDR2 were assigned from the germline V gene as SNHLY and FYNNEI. The CDR3 has 13 amino acids, counting the end cysteine and phenylalanine. Only CDR3 DNA remains: 39 bases, in frame from the first base. V sheds 4 bases and J sheds 2 bases, leaving 6 bases between their ends. The record originates from a study of blood T cell repertoires in COVID-19 (dated by TCRdb to between 2020 and 2021). Regarding the research as a whole: The collaborator samples originated in the United States, Italy and Spain and spanned the acute and convalescent phases of COVID-19. The material from the prospective study consisted of cDNA or gDNA derived from T cells, B-cell-depleted T cells, or PBMCs. Subjects who had been exposed to COVID-19, were actively infected with it, or had recovered from it provided the deeply sampled blood TCRbeta repertoires that made up the dataset. The repertoires were released in a freely available public database intended as a resource for research on the immune response to SARS-CoV-2. The samples were drawn from two sources: the first 160 participants of the ongoing ImmuneRACE study, and 1,200 or so subjects contributed by 6 global collaborators. The sample metadata nearly always contained a de-identified subject ID, COVID-19 status, age in years and sex. HLA class I and class II types, where available, came from metadata supplied by the sample provider rather than from assay-based typing.

The investigation overall reported the following: The quantity of clinical and demographic metadata differed by source and by participant and was supplied without curation.

The specimen was peripheral blood. The chain uses TRBV2 and TRBJ1-5; no D gene is confidently identified. The receptor comes from a man older than 75 with acute or convalescent COVID-19. CDR3 protein: CASSAEGNQPQHF. The nucleotide sequence reads as follows: TGTGCCAGCAGTGCTGAGGGCAATCAGCCCCAGCATTTT. This CDR3, with the reference TRBV2 and TRBJ1-5 proteins standing in past its ends, gives the full variable domain EPEVTQTPSHQVTQMGQEVILRCVPISNHLYFYWYRQILGQKVEFLVSFYNNEISEKSEIFDDQFSVERPDGSNFTLKIRSTKLEDSAMYFCASSAEGNQPQHFGDGTRLSIL.